This T cell receptor (beta chain) appears in the sequencing data of a study of CD8 T cells in Susac syndrome. TEMRA cells were enriched by FACS, while CD8+ and CD4+ T cells were obtained through a negative isolation that was performed magnetically. General study points: A relatively small number of individuals underwent TCR sequencing and HLA analysis.

When the RNA was reverse transcribed, random hexamers were used with an input of about 0.45 to 1 ug. An immunoSEQ multiplex PCR generated amplified TCR beta CDR3 products spanning 54 Vbeta and 13 Jbeta. Via MiXCR, TCRdb re-called the immunoSEQ multiplex PCR reads, giving one row per CDR3 protein. Among fewer than 350,000 distinct CDR3 sequences listed, around 92% were seen once. In regard to this clonotype: Its specificity is unknown.

The V and J ends lost 1 base and 14 bases, in that order; junction bases with no gene match: 5. This CDR3 is 12 amino acids long. The germline V gene has CDR1 SGHTA and CDR2 FQGNSA. The rearrangement links TRBV7-2 to TRBJ2-1; 7 bases fit TRBD1. The sequenced sample was CD4+ T cells from PBMCs. This sequence was found in a human donor with multiple sclerosis. CDR3 nucleotides: TGTGCCAGCAGCTTAGACACGGACAGGAAGTTCTTC. Residues: CASSLDTDRKFF.